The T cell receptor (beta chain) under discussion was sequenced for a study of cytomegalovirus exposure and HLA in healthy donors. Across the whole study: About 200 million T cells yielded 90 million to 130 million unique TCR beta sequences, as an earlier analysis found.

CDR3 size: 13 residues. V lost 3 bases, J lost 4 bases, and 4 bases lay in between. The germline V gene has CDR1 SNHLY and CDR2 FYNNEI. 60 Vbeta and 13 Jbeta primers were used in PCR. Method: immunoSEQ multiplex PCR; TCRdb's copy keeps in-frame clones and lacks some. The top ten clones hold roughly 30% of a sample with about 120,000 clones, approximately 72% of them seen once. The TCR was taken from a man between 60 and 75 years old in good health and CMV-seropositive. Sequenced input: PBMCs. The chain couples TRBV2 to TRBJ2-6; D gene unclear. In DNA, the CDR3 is TGTGCCAGCAGTGATCGGGGGGCCAACGTCCTGACTTTC. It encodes CASSDRGANVLTF.